This entry lists 14 T cell receptor beta chains sequenced from one sample in a study of spatial heterogeneity in lung cancer. Time point reported: sample taken at primary tumor resection. Whole RNA obtained from tumor, nontumor lung or frozen PBMC underwent sequencing without sorting. Via MiXCR, TCRdb re-called the 5' RACE reads, giving one row per CDR3 protein. The sample holds about 4,000 distinct CDR3 sequences, around 17% seen once. The sequencing here drew on PBMCs, taken at surgery. The source is a male donor with early-stage non-small cell lung cancer.

V gene TRBV30 combines with J gene TRBJ2-7, with TRBD1 matching 8 bases. The CDR3 covers 15 residues. V lost 2 bases, J lost 2 bases, and 8 bases stayed unmatched. In germline, CDR1 is GTSNPN, CDR2 SVGIG (reference sequence). CDR3 in amino acids: CAWSPGQGVPYEQYF. CDR3 sequence (DNA): TGTGCCTGGAGTCCCGGACAGGGTGTCCCCTACGAGCAGTACTTC. The full variable domain, completed using reference TRBV30 and TRBJ2-7, is SQTIHQWPATLVQPVGSPLSLECTVEGTSNPNLYWYRQAAGRGLQLLFYSVGIGQISSEVPQNLSASRPQDRQFILSSKKLLLSDSGFYLCAWSPGQGVPYEQYFGPGTRLTVT.

This clonotype is medium-sized in the sample. This chain connects TRBV13 to TRBJ2-7, with 10 nucleotides matching TRBD2. The CDR3 runs 16 residues. CDR1 is PRHDT, CDR2 FYEKMQ, per germline (reference sequence). V was pared by 0 bases and J by 0 bases, with 2 bases of the junction left unmatched. The CDR3, as DNA: TGTGCCAGCAGCTTAGGACTAGCGGGGAACTCCTACGAGCAGTACTTC. Protein: CASSLGLAGNSYEQYF. Complete variable domain (other parts from reference TRBV13 and TRBJ2-7): AAGVIQSPRHLIKEKRETATLKCYPIPRHDTVYWYQQGPGQDPQFLISFYEKMQSDKGSIPDRFSAQQFSDYHSELNMSSLELGDSALYFCASSLGLAGNSYEQYFGPGTRLTVT.

The chain couples TRBV2 to TRBJ1-1; 8 bases match TRBD1. Germline V gene data show CDR1 as SNHLY and CDR2 as FYNNEI. V trimming: 6 bases; J trimming: 0 bases; junction bases outside the gene matches: 6. This CDR3 is 15 amino acids long. The CDR3 DNA reads TGTGCCAGCAGCCCTAGACAGGGGCTGAACACTGAAGCTTTCTTT. The encoded protein is CASSPRQGLNTEAFF. Variable domain in full (rest from reference TRBV2 and TRBJ1-1): EPEVTQTPSHQVTQMGQEVILRCVPISNHLYFYWYRQILGQKVEFLVSFYNNEISEKSEIFDDQFSVERPDGSNFTLKIRSTKLEDSAMYFCASSPRQGLNTEAFFGQGTRLTVV.

Within the sample, this clonotype is medium-sized (0.01 to 0.1%). V gene TRBV20-1 combines with J gene TRBJ2-3; D remains ambiguous. This CDR3 has 11 amino acids. The V gene lost 2 bases and the J gene lost 0 bases, with 0 bases spanning the gap. Germline values: CDR1 DFQATT, CDR2 SNEGSKA (reference sequence). The CDR3 spells CSARSTDTQYF. The CDR3 DNA sequence: TGCAGTGCTAGAAGCACAGATACGCAGTATTTT.

This clonotype was observed once. A much larger clone sits a single nucleotide away, making a read error possible. V usage is TRBV20-1 and J usage is TRBJ1-4; TRBD1 aligns across 9 bases. Germline lookup yields CDR1 DFQATT and CDR2 SNEGSKA (reference sequence). This CDR3 is built from 13 residues. V dropped 3 bases and J dropped 8; count of bases not matched to a gene: 4. The CDR3 reads CSASGTGLEKLFF. The CDR3 DNA reads as TGCAGTGCTAGCGGGACAGGGCTGGAAAAACTGTTTTTT.

This clonotype is categorized as medium-sized. The chain uses TRBV18 and TRBJ2-5; no clear D. The CDR3 spans 15 residues. Germline V gives CDR1 KGHSH, CDR2 LQKENI. Trimming removed 2 bases from V and 2 bases from J, with 12 bases in between. CDR3 protein: CASSPTSRFQETQYF. The CDR3 DNA sequence: TGTGCCAGCTCACCAACAAGCCGGTTTCAAGAGACCCAGTACTTC.

This clonotype showed up just a few times. The chain uses TRBV20-1 and TRBJ1-2; D is possibly TRBD1 (6 bases). The germline V and J ends were trimmed by 5 bases and 2 bases, with 9 bases remaining between them. CDR3 size: 12 residues. Germline V gives CDR1 DFQATT, CDR2 SNEGSKA (reference sequence). CDR3 region: CSASGTNYGYTF. CDR3 nucleotide sequence: TGCAGTGCTTCCGGGACAAACTATGGCTACACCTTC.

This clonotype was counted many times. CDR3: CSANAGGNQPQHF. In DNA form, the CDR3 reads TGCAGTGCTAATGCAGGGGGCAATCAGCCCCAGCATTTT. The chain employs TRBV20-1 and TRBJ1-5; D possibly corresponds to TRBD1 (6 bases). V gave up 4 bases and J gave up 2 bases, with 9 bases separating them. The CDR3 spans 13 residues. Germline CDR1 and CDR2: DFQATT and SNEGSKA (reference sequence).

The chain combines TRBV7-3 with TRBJ2-6; D tentatively fits TRBD1 or TRBD2 (5 bases each). The CDR3 runs to 17 residues. V shed 5 bases and J shed 0 bases, with 14 bases lying between them. CDR1 and CDR2 (germline): SGHTA, FQGTGA. CDR3 sequence (DNA): TGTGCCAGCAGCACCTCCGGGACGACCTCTGGGGCCAACGTCCTGACTTTC. It specifies CASSTSGTTSGANVLTF. Full variable domain (outside the CDR3, taken from reference TRBV7-3 and TRBJ2-6): GAGVSQTPSNKVTEKGKYVELRCDPISGHTALYWYRQSLGQGPEFLIYFQGTGAADDSGLPNDRFFAVRPEGSVSTLKIQRTERGDSAVYLCASSTSGTTSGANVLTFGAGSRLTVL.

At least ten counts were recorded for this clonotype. V is TRBV9 and J is TRBJ2-3, with D uncertain. The germline V gene encodes CDR1 SGDLS and CDR2 YYNGEE. Trimming shortened V by 4 bases and J by 2 bases, and 5 bases separated the two germline ends. The CDR3 is made up of 12 amino acids. The CDR3 reads CASSRTTDTQYF. CDR3 sequence (DNA): TGTGCCAGCAGCAGAACCACAGATACGCAGTATTTT.

This clonotype was detected a few times. The chain recombines TRBV2 with TRBJ2-7, with a weak D call TRBD1 (6 bases). Per the germline V gene, CDR1 is SNHLY and CDR2 is FYNNEI. The CDR3 loop spans 13 amino acids. Deletions cut 7 bases from V and 3 bases from J, with 13 bases between. The CDR3 nucleotides are TGTGCCAGCACGGAACAGGACAGCTACGAGCAGTACTTC. Translated, it gives CASTEQDSYEQYF.

By share, this clonotype ranks as medium-sized (0.01 to 0.1%). The CDR3 sequence: CASSVGGRGTDTQYF. As DNA, the CDR3 is TGTGCCAGCAGCGTAGGGGGGCGCGGCACAGATACGCAGTATTTT. V usage is TRBV9 and J usage is TRBJ2-3; a weak D match, TRBD1 (6 bases). With 0 bases removed from V and 1 base from J, the gap between germline ends came to 9 bases. The CDR3 sequence is 15 residues long. Germline lookup yields CDR1 SGDLS and CDR2 YYNGEE.

This sequence joins TRBV5-1 and TRBJ2-5; TRBD1 matches at 8 bases. Germline V gene data show CDR1 as SGHRS and CDR2 as YFSETQ. The CDR3 sequence is 13 residues long. Trimming took 5 bases from V and 3 from J; bases not matched to a gene: 3. CDR3 sequence reads: CASSSTGEETQYF. CDR3 nucleotide sequence: TGCGCCAGCAGTTCGACAGGGGAAGAGACCCAGTACTTC.

In this sample, this clonotype turned up many times. V usage is TRBV29-1 and J usage is TRBJ2-1; the match to TRBD2 covers 8 bases. CDR1 is SQVTM and CDR2 is ANQGSEA in the germline V gene. CDR3 length: 14 residues. Trimming at V came to 4 bases and at J to 0 bases, leaving 2 bases not matched to a gene. The CDR3 DNA follows: TGCAGCGTTGGGGGACTAGACTCCTACAATGAGCAGTTCTTC. This codes for CSVGGLDSYNEQFF.